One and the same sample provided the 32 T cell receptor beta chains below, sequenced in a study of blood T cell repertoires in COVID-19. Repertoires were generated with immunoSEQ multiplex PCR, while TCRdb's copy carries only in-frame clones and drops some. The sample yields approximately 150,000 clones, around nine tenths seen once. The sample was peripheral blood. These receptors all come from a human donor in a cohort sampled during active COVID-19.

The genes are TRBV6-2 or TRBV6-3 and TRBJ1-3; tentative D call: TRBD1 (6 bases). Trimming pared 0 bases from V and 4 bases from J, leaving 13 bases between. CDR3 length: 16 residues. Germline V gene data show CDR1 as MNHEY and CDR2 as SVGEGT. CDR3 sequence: CASSYSDSRTGNTIYF. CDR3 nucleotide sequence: TGTGCCAGCAGTTACTCGGACAGCCGGACCGGAAACACCATATATTTT.

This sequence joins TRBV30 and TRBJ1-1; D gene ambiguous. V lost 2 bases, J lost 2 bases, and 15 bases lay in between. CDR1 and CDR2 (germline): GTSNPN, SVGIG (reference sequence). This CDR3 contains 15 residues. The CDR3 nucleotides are TGTGCCTGGAGTCAACCGACACATAAAAACACTGAAGCTTTCTTT. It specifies CAWSQPTHKNTEAFF.

CDR3 loop: CASSLGGGPNTEAFF. CDR3 DNA: TGTGCCAGCAGCTTAGGGGGCGGTCCCAACACTGAAGCTTTCTTT. This rearrangement joins TRBV7-9 to TRBJ1-1, with D possibly being TRBD1 (5 bases). CDR1 and CDR2 (germline): SEHNR, FQNEAQ (reference sequence). The CDR3 has 15 residues. V shed 1 base and J shed 2 bases, with 11 bases lying between them.

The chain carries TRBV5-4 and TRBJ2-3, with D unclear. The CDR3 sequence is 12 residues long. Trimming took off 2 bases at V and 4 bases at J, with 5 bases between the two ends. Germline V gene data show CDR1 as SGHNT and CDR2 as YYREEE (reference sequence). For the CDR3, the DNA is TGTGCCAGCAGCTTTCTAGCAGATACGCAGTATTTT. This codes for CASSFLADTQYF.

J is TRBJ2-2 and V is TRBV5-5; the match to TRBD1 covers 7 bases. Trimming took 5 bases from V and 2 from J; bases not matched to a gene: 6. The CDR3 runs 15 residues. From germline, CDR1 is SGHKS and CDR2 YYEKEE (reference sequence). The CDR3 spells CASRSGTANTGELFF. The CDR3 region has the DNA TGTGCCAGCAGATCCGGGACAGCTAACACCGGGGAGCTGTTTTTT.

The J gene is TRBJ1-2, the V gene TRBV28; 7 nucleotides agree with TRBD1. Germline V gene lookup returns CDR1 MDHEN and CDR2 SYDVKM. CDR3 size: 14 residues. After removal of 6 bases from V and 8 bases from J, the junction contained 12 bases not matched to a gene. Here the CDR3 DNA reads TGTGCCAGCAGACCAACAGGGGTCGAGGAAGGCTACACCTTC. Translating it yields CASRPTGVEEGYTF.

The chain's CDR3 is CASSHHRDSEAAFF. The DNA of the CDR3 is TGCGCCAGCAGCCATCACCGGGACTCCGAAGCAGCTTTCTTT. V usage is TRBV4-3 and J usage is TRBJ1-1; tentative D call: TRBD1 (5 bases). V lost 3 bases, J lost 10 bases, and 18 bases lay in between. The CDR3 spans 14 residues. The germline gives CDR1 LGHNA, CDR2 YSLEER.

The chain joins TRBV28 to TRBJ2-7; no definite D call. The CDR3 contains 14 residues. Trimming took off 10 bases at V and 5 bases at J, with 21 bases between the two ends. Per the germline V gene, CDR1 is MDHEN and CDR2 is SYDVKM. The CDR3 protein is CATQFAGPVNEQYF. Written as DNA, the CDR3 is TGTGCCACCCAGTTTGCAGGTCCTGTCAACGAGCAGTACTTC.

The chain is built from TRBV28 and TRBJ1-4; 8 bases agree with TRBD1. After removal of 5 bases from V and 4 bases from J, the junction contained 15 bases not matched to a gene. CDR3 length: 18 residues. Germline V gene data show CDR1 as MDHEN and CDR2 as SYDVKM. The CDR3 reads CASSPLPGQGGLNEKLFF. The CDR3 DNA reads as TGTGCCAGCAGTCCGCTGCCTGGACAGGGAGGGCTTAATGAAAAACTGTTTTTT.

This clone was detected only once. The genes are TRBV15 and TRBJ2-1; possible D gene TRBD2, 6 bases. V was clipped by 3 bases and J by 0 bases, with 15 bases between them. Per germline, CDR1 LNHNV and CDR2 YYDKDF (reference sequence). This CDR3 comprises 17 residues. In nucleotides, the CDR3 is TGTGCCACCAGCAGGGGGACTGGACTTAGCTCCTACAATGAGCAGTTCTTC. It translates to CATSRGTGLSSYNEQFF.

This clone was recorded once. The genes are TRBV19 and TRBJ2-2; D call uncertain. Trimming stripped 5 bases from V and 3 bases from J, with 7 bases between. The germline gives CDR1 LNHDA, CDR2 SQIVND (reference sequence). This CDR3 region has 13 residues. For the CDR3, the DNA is TGTGCCAGTAGTGCCGGTTACACCGGGGAGCTGTTTTTT. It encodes CASSAGYTGELFF. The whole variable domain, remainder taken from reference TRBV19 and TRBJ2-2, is DGGITQSPKYLFRKEGQNVTLSCEQNLNHDAMYWYRQDPGQGLRLIYYSQIVNDFQKGDIAEGYSVSREKKESFPLTVTSAQKNPTAFYLCASSAGYTGELFFGEGSRLTVL.

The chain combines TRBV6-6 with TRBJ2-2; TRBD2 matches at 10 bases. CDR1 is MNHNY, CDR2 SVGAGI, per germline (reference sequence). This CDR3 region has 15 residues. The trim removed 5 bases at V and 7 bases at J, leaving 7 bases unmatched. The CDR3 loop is CASSGLAVSHGELFF. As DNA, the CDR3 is TGTGCCAGCAGTGGACTAGCGGTTTCCCACGGGGAGCTGTTTTTT.

For the CDR3, the DNA is TGTGCCAGCAGCGTAGGTGTAGCGGGAGTGGCAGATACGCAGTATTTT. Translated: CASSVGVAGVADTQYF. The chain recombines TRBV9 with TRBJ2-3; TRBD2 agrees at 9 bases. The CDR3 consists of 16 residues. J lost 4 bases, V lost 0 bases, and 6 bases had no gene match. The germline V gene has CDR1 SGDLS and CDR2 YYNGEE.

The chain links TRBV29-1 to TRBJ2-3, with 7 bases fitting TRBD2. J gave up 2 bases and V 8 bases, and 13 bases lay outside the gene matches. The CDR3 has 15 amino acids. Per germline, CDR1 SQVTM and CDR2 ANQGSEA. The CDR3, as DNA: TGCAGCTTTCGAGGGGTAGCGGGCAACACAGATACGCAGTATTTT. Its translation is CSFRGVAGNTDTQYF.

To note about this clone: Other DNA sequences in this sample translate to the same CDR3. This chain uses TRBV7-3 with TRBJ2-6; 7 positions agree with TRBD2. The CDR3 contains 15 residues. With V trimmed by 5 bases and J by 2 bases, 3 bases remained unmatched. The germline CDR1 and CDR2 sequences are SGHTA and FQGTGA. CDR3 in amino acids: CASSLGGAGANVLTF. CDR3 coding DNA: TGTGCCAGCAGCCTGGGAGGGGCTGGGGCCAACGTCCTGACTTTC.

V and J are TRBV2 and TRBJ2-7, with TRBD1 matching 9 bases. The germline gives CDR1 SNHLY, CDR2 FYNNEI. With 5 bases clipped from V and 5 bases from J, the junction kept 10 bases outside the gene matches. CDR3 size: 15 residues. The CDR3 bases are TGTGCCAGCAGTCCACCCGGGACAGGGATCAACGAGCAGTACTTC. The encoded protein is CASSPPGTGINEQYF.

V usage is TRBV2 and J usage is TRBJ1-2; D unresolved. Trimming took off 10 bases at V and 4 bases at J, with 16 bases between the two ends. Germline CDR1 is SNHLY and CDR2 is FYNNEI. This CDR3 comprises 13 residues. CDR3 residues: CATPPTTGYGYTF. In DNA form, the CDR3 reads TGTGCCACCCCCCCGACAACCGGCTATGGCTACACCTTC.

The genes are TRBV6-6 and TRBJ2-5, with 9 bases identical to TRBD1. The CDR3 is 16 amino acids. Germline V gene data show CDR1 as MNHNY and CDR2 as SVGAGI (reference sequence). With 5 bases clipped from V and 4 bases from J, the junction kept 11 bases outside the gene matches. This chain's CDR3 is CASSTSRQGGGETQYF. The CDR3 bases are TGTGCCAGCAGTACCTCACGACAGGGGGGCGGAGAGACCCAGTACTTC.

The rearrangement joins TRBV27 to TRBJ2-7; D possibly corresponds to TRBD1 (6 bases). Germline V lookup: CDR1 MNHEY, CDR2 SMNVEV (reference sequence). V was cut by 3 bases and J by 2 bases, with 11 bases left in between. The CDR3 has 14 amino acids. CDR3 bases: TGTGCCAGCAGTTTTGTCGACAGGCCCTACGAGCAGTACTTC. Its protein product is CASSFVDRPYEQYF.

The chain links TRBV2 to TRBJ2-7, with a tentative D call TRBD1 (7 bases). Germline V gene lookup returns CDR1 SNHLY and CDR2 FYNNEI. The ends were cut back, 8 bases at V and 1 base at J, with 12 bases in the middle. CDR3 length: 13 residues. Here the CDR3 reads CASWGDRSYEQYF. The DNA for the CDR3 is TGTGCCAGCTGGGGGGACAGATCCTACGAGCAGTACTTC.

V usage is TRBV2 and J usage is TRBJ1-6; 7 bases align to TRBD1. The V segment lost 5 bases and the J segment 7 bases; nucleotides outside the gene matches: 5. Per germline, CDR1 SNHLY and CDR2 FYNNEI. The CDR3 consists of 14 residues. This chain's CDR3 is CASSKGAKNSPLHF. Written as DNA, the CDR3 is TGTGCCAGCAGTAAGGGGGCGAAAAATTCACCCCTCCACTTT.

The CDR3 DNA follows: TGTGCCAGCAGGGCATCGGGATCATTTTATGGCTACACCTTC. Its protein product is CASRASGSFYGYTF. The chain combines TRBV6-5 with TRBJ1-2; no definite D call. Germline loops: CDR1 MNHEY, CDR2 SVGAGI. The CDR3 is 14 residues long. Trimming took 6 bases from V and 5 from J, leaving 16 bases between them.

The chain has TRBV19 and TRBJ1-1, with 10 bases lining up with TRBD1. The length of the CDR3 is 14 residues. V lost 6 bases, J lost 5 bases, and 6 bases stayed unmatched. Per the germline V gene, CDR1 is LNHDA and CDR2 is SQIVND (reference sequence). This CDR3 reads CASSNDRGQTEAFF. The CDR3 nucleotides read TGTGCCAGTAGCAACGACAGGGGGCAAACTGAAGCTTTCTTT.

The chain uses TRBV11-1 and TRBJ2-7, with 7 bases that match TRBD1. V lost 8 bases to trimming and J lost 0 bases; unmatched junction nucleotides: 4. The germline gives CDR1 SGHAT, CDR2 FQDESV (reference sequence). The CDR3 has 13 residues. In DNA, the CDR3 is TGTGCCAGCCGTGGGACAGCCTCCTACGAGCAGTACTTC. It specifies CASRGTASYEQYF.

CDR3 coding DNA: TGTGCCAGCAGTTATGTGGGAGGGCCCGGCTACGAGCAGTACTTC. Translated, it gives CASSYVGGPGYEQYF. This chain uses TRBV28 with TRBJ2-7, with TRBD2 matching over 7 bases. CDR3 length equals 15 residues. Losses at the gene ends were 4 bases for V and 3 bases for J; bases not matched to a gene: 9. Germline V lookup: CDR1 MDHEN, CDR2 SYDVKM.

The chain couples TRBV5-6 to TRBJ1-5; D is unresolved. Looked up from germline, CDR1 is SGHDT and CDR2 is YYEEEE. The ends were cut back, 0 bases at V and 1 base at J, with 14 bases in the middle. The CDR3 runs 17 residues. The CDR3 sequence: CASSLGAPETSNQPQHF. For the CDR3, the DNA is TGTGCCAGCAGCTTGGGGGCTCCTGAAACAAGCAATCAGCCCCAGCATTTT.

The CDR3 DNA follows: TGTGCCAGCAGCTGGGGGGCCCGGGACAGCTACGAGCAGTACTTC. Its translation: CASSWGARDSYEQYF. J is TRBJ2-7 and V is TRBV6-2 or TRBV6-3; D might be TRBD1 (7 bases). Germline V CDR1 and CDR2: MNHEY, SVGEGT. The CDR3 extends over 15 amino acids. The V gene lost 6 bases and the J gene lost 3 bases, with 18 bases spanning the gap.

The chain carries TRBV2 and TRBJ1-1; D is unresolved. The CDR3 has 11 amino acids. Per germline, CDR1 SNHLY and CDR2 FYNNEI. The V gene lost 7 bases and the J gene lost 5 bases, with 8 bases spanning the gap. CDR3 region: CASTTWTEAFF. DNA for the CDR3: TGTGCCAGCACTACTTGGACTGAAGCTTTCTTT.

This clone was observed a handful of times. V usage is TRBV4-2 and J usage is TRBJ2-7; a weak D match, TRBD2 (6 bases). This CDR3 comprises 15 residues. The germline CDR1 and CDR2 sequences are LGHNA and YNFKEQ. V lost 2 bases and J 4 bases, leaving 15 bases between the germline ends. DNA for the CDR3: TGTGCCAGCAGCCAATCAAATAGCGGCGCATACGAGCAGTACTTC. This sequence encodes CASSQSNSGAYEQYF.

The DNA of the CDR3 is TGCGCCAGCACTACCAGGGATACAGATACGCAGTATTTT. This codes for CASTTRDTDTQYF. The chain uses TRBV5-1 and TRBJ2-3; possibly TRBD1 for D (5 bases). Trimming pared 6 bases from V and 3 bases from J, leaving 11 bases between. This CDR3 contains 13 residues. Germline values: CDR1 SGHRS, CDR2 YFSETQ.

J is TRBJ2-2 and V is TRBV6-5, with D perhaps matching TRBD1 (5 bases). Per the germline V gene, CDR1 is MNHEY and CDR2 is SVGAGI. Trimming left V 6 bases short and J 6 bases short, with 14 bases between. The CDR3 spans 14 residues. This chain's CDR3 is CASRGPGKAGELFF. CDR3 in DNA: TGTGCCAGCAGGGGGCCAGGGAAGGCCGGGGAGCTGTTTTTT.

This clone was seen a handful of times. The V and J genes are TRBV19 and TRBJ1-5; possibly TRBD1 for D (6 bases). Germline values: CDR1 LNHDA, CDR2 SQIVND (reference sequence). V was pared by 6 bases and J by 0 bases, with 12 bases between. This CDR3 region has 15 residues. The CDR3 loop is CASSYRATSNQPQHF. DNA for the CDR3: TGTGCCAGTAGCTACAGGGCGACTAGCAATCAGCCCCAGCATTTT. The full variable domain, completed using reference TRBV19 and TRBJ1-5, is DGGITQSPKYLFRKEGQNVTLSCEQNLNHDAMYWYRQDPGQGLRLIYYSQIVNDFQKGDIAEGYSVSREKKESFPLTVTSAQKNPTAFYLCASSYRATSNQPQHFGDGTRLSIL.